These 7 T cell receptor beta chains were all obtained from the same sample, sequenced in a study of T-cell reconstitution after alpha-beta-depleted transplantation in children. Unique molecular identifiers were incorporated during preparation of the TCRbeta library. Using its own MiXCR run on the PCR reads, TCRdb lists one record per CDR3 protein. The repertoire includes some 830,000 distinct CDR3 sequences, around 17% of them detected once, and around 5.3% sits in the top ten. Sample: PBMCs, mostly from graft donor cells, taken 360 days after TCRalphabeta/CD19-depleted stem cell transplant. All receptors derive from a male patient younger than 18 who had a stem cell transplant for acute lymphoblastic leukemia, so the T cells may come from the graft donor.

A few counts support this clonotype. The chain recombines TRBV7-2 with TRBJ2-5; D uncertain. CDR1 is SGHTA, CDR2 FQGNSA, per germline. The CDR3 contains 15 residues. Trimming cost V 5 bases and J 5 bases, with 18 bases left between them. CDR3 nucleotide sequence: TGTGCCAGCAGCCTCGGGCCCTACATCAACGAGACCCAGTACTTC. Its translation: CASSLGPYINETQYF.

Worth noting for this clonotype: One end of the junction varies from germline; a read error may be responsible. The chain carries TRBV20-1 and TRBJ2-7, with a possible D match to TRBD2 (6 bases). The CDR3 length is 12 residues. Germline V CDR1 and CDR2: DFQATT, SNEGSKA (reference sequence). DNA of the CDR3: TGCAGTGCGCAACCCCCGTATGGGACGGGAGACTTC. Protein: CSAQPPYGTGDF.

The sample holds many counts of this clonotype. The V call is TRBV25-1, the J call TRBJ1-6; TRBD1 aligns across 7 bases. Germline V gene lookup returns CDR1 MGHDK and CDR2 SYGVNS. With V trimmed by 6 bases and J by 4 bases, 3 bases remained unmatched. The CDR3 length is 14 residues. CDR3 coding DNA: TGTGCCAGCAGCGGGGACAGTTATAATTCACCCCTCCACTTT. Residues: CASSGDSYNSPLHF.

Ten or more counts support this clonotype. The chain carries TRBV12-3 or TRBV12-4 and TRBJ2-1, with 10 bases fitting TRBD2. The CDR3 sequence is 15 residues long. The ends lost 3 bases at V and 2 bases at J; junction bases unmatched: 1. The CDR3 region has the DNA TGTGCCAGCAGTTTTACTAGCGGGGCCTACAATGAGCAGTTCTTC. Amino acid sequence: CASSFTSGAYNEQFF.

The CDR3 nucleotides read TGTGCCAGCGCCCCCAGGGGAAATCCTGGAAACACCATATATTTT. Translating gives CASAPRGNPGNTIYF. The V call is TRBV12-3 or TRBV12-4, the J call TRBJ1-3, with a tentative D call TRBD1 (6 bases). The CDR3 loop spans 15 amino acids. V was trimmed by 8 bases and J by 2 bases, leaving 16 bases between them.

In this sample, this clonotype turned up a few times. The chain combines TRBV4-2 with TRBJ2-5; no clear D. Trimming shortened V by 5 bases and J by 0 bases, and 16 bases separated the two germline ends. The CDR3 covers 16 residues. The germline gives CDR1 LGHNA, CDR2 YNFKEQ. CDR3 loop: CASSESASRYQETQYF. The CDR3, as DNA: TGTGCCAGCAGCGAGTCAGCCAGCAGGTACCAAGAGACCCAGTACTTC.

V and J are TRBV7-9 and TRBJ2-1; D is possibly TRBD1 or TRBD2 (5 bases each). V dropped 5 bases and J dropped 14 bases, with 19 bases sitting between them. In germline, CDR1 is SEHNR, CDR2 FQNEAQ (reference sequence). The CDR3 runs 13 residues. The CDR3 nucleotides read TGTGCCAGCAGCGGGGGACGTGTGCAGGAAAAGTTCTTC. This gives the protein CASSGGRVQEKFF. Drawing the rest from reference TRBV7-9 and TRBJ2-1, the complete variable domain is DTGVSQNPRHKITKRGQNVTFRCDPISEHNRLYWYRQTLGQGPEFLTYFQNEAQLEKSRLLSDRFSAERPKGSFSTLEIQRTEQGDSAMYLCASSGGRVQEKFFGPGTRLTVL.